This entry lists 25 T cell receptor beta chains sequenced from one sample in a study of T cell responses to AZD1222 COVID-19 vaccine. The data were produced by immunoSEQ multiplex PCR, yet TCRdb's version contains in-frame clones alone and is incomplete. Altogether some 120,000 clones are present, 85% to 90% being singletons, with the ten largest covering approximately 27%. The material was peripheral blood, obtained on day 0 of AZD1222 vaccination. These receptors all stem from an adult in good health.

This clone was observed a handful of times. The V call is TRBV5-4, the J call TRBJ1-2; 9 nucleotides align to TRBD1. The V gene's germline CDR1 is SGHNT and CDR2 YYREEE (reference sequence). This CDR3 is built from 16 residues. With 0 bases clipped from V and 7 bases from J, the junction kept 10 bases outside the gene matches. This CDR3 reads CASSLGSRDRVSGYTF. The CDR3 nucleotides read TGTGCCAGCAGCTTGGGGTCTCGGGACAGGGTCTCTGGCTACACCTTC.

The CDR3, as DNA: TGTGCCATCAAACCGGGACAGGGGAACTATGGCTACACCTTC. It specifies CAIKPGQGNYGYTF. The chain employs TRBV10-3 and TRBJ1-2; 10 positions match TRBD1. Losses at the gene ends were 7 bases for V and 2 bases for J; bases not matched to a gene: 4. The CDR3 loop spans 14 amino acids. CDR1 is ENHRY and CDR2 is SYGVKD in the germline V gene.

This clone was seen a handful of times. This chain uses TRBV5-3 with TRBJ2-7; no clear D gene. TRBV5-3 is an ORF; its function is uncertain. The CDR3 has 13 residues. V was pared by 5 bases and J by 0 bases, with 9 bases between. CDR3 protein: CARRSGISYEQYF. In DNA, the CDR3 is TGTGCCAGAAGGTCCGGCATCTCCTACGAGCAGTACTTC.

V is TRBV2 and J is TRBJ2-5; TRBD1 agrees at 8 bases. V lost 6 bases and J lost 5; bases outside the gene matches: 5. The germline V gene encodes CDR1 SNHLY and CDR2 FYNNEI. There are 13 residues in the CDR3. CDR3 in amino acids: CASSTDRAETQYF. CDR3 DNA sequence: TGTGCCAGCAGCACGGACAGGGCGGAGACCCAGTACTTC.

J is TRBJ1-3 and V is TRBV3-1 (or the pseudogene TRBV3-2), with 10 bases aligning to TRBD1. This CDR3 has 17 amino acids. Germline V lookup: CDR1 LGHDT, CDR2 YNNKEL (reference sequence). With 3 bases clipped from V and 3 bases from J, the junction kept 8 bases outside the gene matches. The CDR3 protein is CASSHTPGTGVGNTIYF. The CDR3 coding sequence is TGTGCCAGCAGCCATACCCCGGGGACAGGGGTTGGAAACACCATATATTTT.

V is TRBV7-6 and J is TRBJ1-1, with D possibly TRBD1 on 5 matching bases. V shed 5 bases and J shed 0 bases, with 10 bases lying between them. Germline CDR1 reads SGHVS; CDR2 reads FNYEAQ. The CDR3 extends over 14 amino acids. CDR3 sequence: CASSQTVLNTEAFF. The CDR3 DNA is TGTGCCAGCAGCCAGACAGTCCTGAACACTGAAGCTTTCTTT.

This clone was observed a handful of times. This chain uses TRBV30 with TRBJ1-4; a possible D gene is TRBD1 (5 bases). The CDR3 runs 16 residues. The V gene lost 2 bases and the J gene lost 2 bases, with 15 bases spanning the gap. Per the germline V gene, CDR1 is GTSNPN and CDR2 is SVGIG (reference sequence). In nucleotides, the CDR3 is TGTGCCTGGAGTCCGGATGGGGCAGGGACTAATGAAAAACTGTTTTTT. Translation gives CAWSPDGAGTNEKLFF.

The chain employs TRBV7-2 and TRBJ1-1; TRBD1 is a possible D gene (5 bases). There are 14 residues in the CDR3. The V end lost 6 bases, the J end lost 7 bases, and 18 bases lay between the germline ends. The germline CDR1 and CDR2 sequences are SGHTA and FQGNSA. The CDR3 sequence: CASSRSGAHFEAFF. In DNA, the CDR3 is TGTGCCAGCAGTAGATCCGGGGCCCACTTTGAAGCTTTCTTT.

The genes are TRBV7-9 and TRBJ2-1; 9 nucleotides agree with TRBD2. This CDR3 is 18 amino acids long. J gave up 0 bases and V 2 bases, and 8 bases lay outside the gene matches. The germline CDR1 and CDR2 sequences are SEHNR and FQNEAQ (reference sequence). This CDR3 is CASSLSLAGFSSYNEQFF. Written as DNA, the CDR3 is TGTGCCAGCAGCTTATCACTAGCGGGCTTTAGCTCCTACAATGAGCAGTTCTTC. The whole variable domain, filled in from reference TRBV7-9 and TRBJ2-1, reads DTGVSQNPRHKITKRGQNVTFRCDPISEHNRLYWYRQTLGQGPEFLTYFQNEAQLEKSRLLSDRFSAERPKGSFSTLEIQRTEQGDSAMYLCASSLSLAGFSSYNEQFFGPGTRLTVL.

This clone has more than one count but fewer than ten. CDR3 loop: CASSLQGPGDYGYTF. The CDR3 DNA sequence: TGTGCCAGCAGTCTTCAAGGGCCAGGAGACTATGGCTACACCTTC. This chain connects TRBV6-2 or TRBV6-3 to TRBJ1-2; D remains ambiguous. This CDR3 region has 15 residues. Trimming took off 5 bases at V and 3 bases at J, with 16 bases between the two ends. Germline values: CDR1 MNHEY, CDR2 SVGEGT.

This clone was found once. The CDR3 DNA sequence: TGCGCCAGCAGCTCTCTGGTACGGCCGGGACAGGGGGGCTCTGGGGCCAACGTCCTGACTTTC. It codes for CASSSLVRPGQGGSGANVLTF. The rearrangement uses TRBV5-1 and TRBJ2-6, with 11 bases aligning to TRBD1. The V gene end was trimmed by 3 bases and the J gene end by 0 bases; junction bases not matched to a gene: 14. This CDR3 has 21 residues. Germline CDR1 SGHRS, CDR2 YFSETQ.

The chain links TRBV5-6 to TRBJ2-7; D call uncertain. V lost 1 base and J 5 bases, leaving 4 bases between the germline ends. The germline V gene encodes CDR1 SGHDT and CDR2 YYEEEE. CDR3 size: 11 residues. CDR3 nucleotide sequence: TGTGCCAGCAGCTTGTCCCACGAGCAGTACTTC. Encoded protein: CASSLSHEQYF.

The chain is built from TRBV3-1 (or the pseudogene TRBV3-2) and TRBJ1-1, with a weak D call TRBD1 (5 bases). This CDR3 contains 14 residues. V shed 2 bases and J shed 6 bases, with 13 bases lying between them. Germline V gene data show CDR1 as LGHDT and CDR2 as YNNKEL (reference sequence). CDR3 sequence (DNA): TGTGCCAGCAGCCAACGGGAACAGGTCTCTGAAGCTTTCTTT. Protein product: CASSQREQVSEAFF.

This chain joins TRBV7-2 and TRBJ2-3; tentatively, D is TRBD2 (6 bases). Trimming cost V 2 bases and J 4 bases, with 19 bases left between them. CDR1 and CDR2 (germline): SGHTA, FQGNSA. The CDR3 has 17 residues. The CDR3 reads CASSLNRDSLFPDTQYF. DNA of the CDR3: TGTGCCAGCAGCTTAAACCGGGACTCTCTTTTCCCAGATACGCAGTATTTT.

This chain uses TRBV15 with TRBJ2-1; D is unresolved. The V end lost 0 bases, the J end lost 0 bases, and 6 bases lay between the germline ends. The CDR3 has 15 amino acids. The germline gives CDR1 LNHNV, CDR2 YYDKDF (reference sequence). The DNA for the CDR3 is TGTGCCACCAGCAGAGACAGGAGCTCCTACAATGAGCAGTTCTTC. Translating gives CATSRDRSSYNEQFF.

The chain carries TRBV12-3 or TRBV12-4 and TRBJ2-1; D gene uncertain. This CDR3 comprises 13 residues. V lost 3 bases and J 10 bases, leaving 13 bases between the germline ends. CDR3 sequence reads: CASSFSVSGEQFF. CDR3 DNA sequence: TGTGCCAGCAGTTTCTCGGTATCTGGGGAGCAGTTCTTC.

This clone was picked up a small number of times. V and J are TRBV7-8 and TRBJ1-2; D remains unclear. The CDR3 contains 15 residues. CDR1 is SGHVS and CDR2 is FQNEAQ in the germline V gene. Deletions cut 5 bases from V and 8 bases from J, with 21 bases between. CDR3 residues: CASSPWTLYEGGYTF. The CDR3 DNA follows: TGTGCCAGCAGCCCTTGGACGTTGTATGAAGGCGGCTACACCTTC.

The V gene is TRBV10-3, the J gene TRBJ2-5; the match to TRBD2 covers 8 bases. This CDR3 is 13 amino acids long. Trimming took 5 bases from V and 5 from J; bases not matched to a gene: 4. Germline CDR1 and CDR2: ENHRY and SYGVKD. In nucleotides, the CDR3 is TGTGCCATCAGTTCGGGAGGGGAGGAGACCCAGTACTTC. Translation gives CAISSGGEETQYF.

With respect to this clone: The sample holds other DNA sequences that translate to the same CDR3. This sequence joins TRBV12-5 and TRBJ2-1, with no clear D. CDR3 length equals 11 residues. V was cut by 3 bases and J by 7 bases, with 4 bases left in between. From germline, CDR1 is LGHNT and CDR2 FRNRAP. The DNA of the CDR3 is TGTGCTAGTGGTTTACGGAATGAGCAGTTCTTC. Amino acid sequence: CASGLRNEQFF.

This rearrangement joins TRBV11-2 to TRBJ1-2, with D perhaps TRBD1 (5 bases). The CDR3 is 12 amino acids. The germline CDR1 and CDR2 sequences are SGHAT and FQNNGV. The V end lost 5 bases, the J end lost 7 bases, and 11 bases lay between the germline ends. CDR3 sequence: CASSPDTSGYTF. CDR3 coding DNA: TGTGCCAGCAGCCCGGACACGAGTGGCTACACCTTC.

This clone was counted a single time. The rearrangement uses TRBV6-2 or TRBV6-3 and TRBJ2-7, with TRBD2 as a possible D gene (5 bases). V lost 3 bases, J lost 7 bases, and 13 bases lay in between. The germline V gene has CDR1 MNHEY and CDR2 SVGEGT. The CDR3 spans 13 residues. CDR3: CASSYDPPGEQYF. CDR3 in DNA: TGTGCCAGCAGTTATGACCCGCCGGGAGAGCAGTACTTC.

V is TRBV7-9 and J is TRBJ2-7, with a possible D match to TRBD1 (6 bases). CDR3 length: 15 residues. From germline, CDR1 is SEHNR and CDR2 FQNEAQ (reference sequence). V lost 5 bases to trimming and J lost 5 bases, with 19 bases between them. Here the CDR3 DNA reads TGTGCCAGCAGCCTCCAGGGGTATGGCGGCGACGAGCAGTACTTC. Its protein product is CASSLQGYGGDEQYF.

This chain links TRBV18 with TRBJ2-1; 9 positions agree with TRBD1. The CDR3 has 16 residues. J was trimmed by 4 bases and V by 3 bases; bases with no gene match: 7. From germline, CDR1 is KGHSH and CDR2 LQKENI. The CDR3: CASSPLSTGGYNEQFF. For the CDR3, the DNA is TGTGCCAGCTCACCCCTCTCGACAGGGGGTTACAATGAGCAGTTCTTC.

V usage is TRBV25-1 and J usage is TRBJ1-6, with D perhaps TRBD1 (5 bases). The V and J ends lost 5 bases and 9 bases respectively, with 17 bases between them. Germline V CDR1 and CDR2: MGHDK, SYGVNS. This CDR3 is 15 amino acids long. The CDR3 sequence: CASSPSQGLPSPLHF. For the CDR3, the DNA is TGTGCCAGCAGTCCCAGTCAGGGACTCCCTTCACCCCTCCACTTT.

Worth noting for this clone: A read error may produce the germline difference seen at one junction end. In the same sample, other DNA sequences code for this CDR3. CDR3 bases: TGCGCCATCAGTGAGCCTTCCGGGACAGGGGGAGGCGAGCAGTACTTC. Translation: CAISEPSGTGGGEQYF. The V and J genes are TRBV10-3 and TRBJ2-7, with 11 nucleotides matching TRBD1. The CDR3 consists of 16 residues. Germline V lookup: CDR1 ENHRY, CDR2 SYGVKD.